This TCR beta chain was recovered during a study of T cells in Graves' hyperthyroidism and ophthalmopathy (dated by TCRdb to between 2019 and 2020). With respect to the entire study: Peripheral blood was sampled at the time of initial diagnosis, prior to any treatment. The paper reports TCR Vbeta CDR3 sequencing of 140 or so peripheral blood samples: some 41 ophthalmopathy, about 75 hyperthyroidism and around 17 progressor patients. Whether ophthalmopathy could be predicted prospectively was tested in an independent validation cohort made up of roughly 19 hyperthyroidism patients plus 17 patients who later progressed to ophthalmopathy. Once sampling was done, hyperthyroidism patients were given methimazole at a starting dose of 30 mg daily, whereas ophthalmopathy patients were given high-dose intravenous methylprednisolone. TCR V-J signatures able to tell the groups apart were searched for in a discovery cohort of about a hundred patients, of whom over 40 had Graves' ophthalmopathy and roughly 58 had stable Graves' hyperthyroidism. The study also compared thyroid tissue and blood T-cell repertoires from roughly six Graves' hyperthyroidism patients. For training and testing, the 100 or so patients in the discovery cohort were randomly divided in a 7:3 ratio.

TCR beta CDR3 regions were amplified from RNA transcripts. The TCR CDR3 was subjected to a first round of RT-PCR using the HTBI primer set and the Qiagen OneStep RT-PCR kit. Libraries were constructed in a second round of multiplex PCR, after which size selection and purification were carried out. Sequencing of the libraries was done on an Illumina HiSeq2000 using paired-end 100 bp reads. In the original analysis: SOAPnuke was used to process the raw data, removing reads that contained adapters or uncalled bases, had a mean Phred below 15, or lacked an exact match to the constant primer or identifier. COPE v1.2.5 was used to merge high-quality paired reads, and clonotypes were defined as unique nucleotide sequences. MiTCR v1.1 was used to align the clonotypes against IMGT TRBV, TRBD and TRBJ reference segments. Analysis was restricted to V-J combinations with a frequency above 0.0001, which covered 98% to 99.2% of repertoires. The TCS score was defined as the ratio of F50 (clonal expansion) to E x V (chaos), calculated using BLOSUM62-based TCRdist between CDR3 peptides within each V-J. Welch's t-statistics and random forest reduced just over 500 V-J features to roughly 13, which were used in a naive Bayes classifier (R e1071). TCRdb passed the public sequencing reads through fastp at Q25 and MiXCR, retaining productive beta sequences. Records with the same CDR3 protein are collapsed into one entry carrying the most frequent genes and DNA. TCRdb's processing, not the authors', yielded these V and J calls. For this sample the table gives some 440,000 distinct CDR3 sequences, of which more than 15% were detected only once. Roughly 14% of the sample goes to the ten largest clones.

What the study reported, not specific to this receptor: Sample size was not statistically predetermined, and blinding of investigators to group allocation was not performed. A model built on a 13 V-J signature distinguished ophthalmopathy from stable hyperthyroidism, reaching about 89% sensitivity and under 84% specificity in cross-validation and 80%/75% in testing. In validation, the model predicted progression to ophthalmopathy with around 71% sensitivity and 72.22% specificity, a median of roughly seven months before onset. Most expanded thyroid clonotypes (frequency above 0.001) were also detected in blood, a finding suggesting that blood repertoires may reflect thyroid immune responses.

Including cysteine and phenylalanine, the CDR3 has 15 amino acids. Only the CDR3 portion is preserved as DNA: 45 bases, with reading frame beginning at the first base. CDR1 and CDR2 were assigned from the germline V gene as MGHRA and YSYEKL. The junction shows trimming of 2 bases on V and 4 bases on J, plus 14 bases between the germline ends. Stable Graves' hyperthyroidism was defined as no progression to ophthalmopathy during 18 months of follow-up. Hyperthyroidism patients were newly diagnosed, with disease duration under 2 months, and aged 18 to 65 years. Exclusion was applied to patients with uncontrolled infections, other autoimmune diseases, pregnancy or lactation. Diagnoses were based on clinical symptoms, serum thyroxine and TRAb, thyroid ultrasound and orbital computed tomography. PBMCs were separated from 10 ml of fresh peripheral blood using Ficoll-Paque density gradient centrifugation. Trizol reagent was used to extract total RNA, and RNA quality was then checked on an Agilent 2100 Bioanalyzer.

This clonotype was counted only a few times. Its target antigen remains unknown. One base away there is no much larger clone; base qualities are not given. Material: blood. The rearrangement combines TRBV4-1 with TRBJ1-2; the D gene cannot be resolved reliably. This clonotype originated in a woman between 18 and 29 years old with Graves' hyperthyroidism. In nucleotides, the sequence is TGCGCCAGCAGCCAACCGACTCGGTACCGCTATGGCTACACCTTC. Protein translation: CASSQPTRYRYGYTF.